This TCR beta chain derives from a study of T cell responses to AZD1222 COVID-19 vaccine. In the case of this clone: Its matching antigen is unknown.

Samples with a second dose at about 4 or about 12 weeks were pooled together. TCRdb keeps only in-frame clones here, not all; method: immunoSEQ multiplex PCR. Of 110,000 to 150,000 clones in the sample, about nine tenths are singletons; the top ten hold around 3.3%. V dropped 2 bases and J dropped 5 bases, with 10 bases sitting between them. Germline CDR1 and CDR2: LNHDA and SQIVND (reference sequence). The CDR3 covers 14 residues. General study points: Repertoires were obtained solely post-peak T cell response. Along spike, vaccine-associated CD4 TCRs were found throughout, with dominance at 160-218 and 743-854.

This specimen consisted of peripheral blood, obtained 28 days after the second AZD1222 dose. This TCR came from an adult who received the AZD1222 COVID-19 vaccine. The J gene is TRBJ1-5, the V gene TRBV19; D gene ambiguous. The CDR3 here is CASSIMGDYQPQHF. In nucleotides, the CDR3 is TGTGCCAGTAGTATAATGGGAGATTATCAGCCCCAGCATTTT.